The T cell receptor beta chain described here comes from a study of spatial heterogeneity in lung cancer. Study overall: Compared with alpha-chain sequences, beta-chain sequences were consistently detected in greater numbers. In raw reads, more than 9.5 appearances on average were recorded for each unique TCR and UMI combination.

This clonotype was seen repeatedly, ten times or more. Losses at the gene ends were 1 base for V and 0 bases for J; bases not matched to a gene: 4. This CDR3 is built from 17 residues. Germline assignment: CDR1 SEHNR and CDR2 FQNEAQ (reference sequence). TCRdb recomputed calls from the 5' RACE reads with MiXCR, one row per CDR3 protein. The data contain about 90,000 distinct CDR3 sequences, roughly 9.5% of them singletons. Time point given: sample taken at primary tumor resection. Tumor, nontumor lung or frozen PBMC supplied whole RNA, sequenced without sorting. The chain has TRBV7-9 and TRBJ2-3; 10 nucleotides line up with TRBD2. The sequence derives from a male donor with early-stage non-small cell lung cancer. The input for sequencing was PBMCs, taken at surgery. The CDR3 reads CASSLGSGGSSTDTQYF. DNA for the CDR3: TGTGCCAGCAGCTTAGGTAGCGGGGGGTCCAGCACAGATACGCAGTATTTT.